The entry that follows covers one T cell receptor beta chain sequence. What antigen it recognizes has not been identified. The sample holds no much larger clone one base away, and base qualities are not on file. The data were obtained in a study of immune evolution from preneoplasia to lung adenocarcinoma (dated by TCRdb to 2020 to 2022). Notes on the research overall: HLA loss of heterozygosity was observed in around 7%, 15% and 35% of AIS, MIA and ADC lesions, respectively, and was not observed in any AAH lesions. TCR sequencing data came from 50 to 55 patients. It was reported in the study that 100 or so samples were used for TCR sequencing. Resected precursor lesions (AAH, AIS, MIA) and invasive adenocarcinomas were each compared against paired morphologically normal lung tissue. The overall cohort was made up of around 57 patients with pulmonary nodules who had surgical resection. POLYSOLVER was used to infer Class I HLA alleles from exome data, while LOHHLA was used to detect allele-specific HLA loss. The study profiled immune contexture across lung adenocarcinoma precursors and invasive adenocarcinoma using immune gene expression, TCR sequencing and multiplex immunofluorescence. The immune data were integrated with whole exome sequencing and methylation data from the same cohort of nodules. Sample size was based on specimen availability rather than a prior power calculation.

CDR1 is given as KGHSH and CDR2 as LQKENI, both from the germline V gene. From its cysteine to its phenylalanine, the CDR3 spans 13 amino acids. Only CDR3 DNA remains: 39 bases, in frame from the first base. V is clipped by 4 bases and J by 4 bases, and the sequence between their germline boundaries is 7 bases long. Beyond this particular receptor, the publication reports: KRAS-mutant nodules showed the highest T cell clonality compared with EGFR-mutant or double wild-type lesions. Because all patients were from Japan and China, applicability to Western populations was uncertain. The findings rested on association rather than direct causation, and larger cohorts with long-term follow-up and longitudinal biopsies were considered necessary. The highest clonality was observed in normal lung, whereas higher T cell density and diversity but lower clonality appeared to be present in later-stage lesions. Normal lung had the highest top T cell clone frequencies, and these frequencies appeared to fall progressively from AAH through AIS, MIA and invasive adenocarcinoma.

The immunoSEQ hsTCRbeta Kit was used to sequence TCR beta CDR3 regions from DNA. Processing in the source paper ran as follows. TCR sequencing data were analysed with the ImmunoSEQ Analyzer. T cell clonality was defined as 1 minus Pielou's evenness, as computed on productive rearrangements. T cell diversity was measured with the inverse Simpson index on productive templates. T cell density was expressed as TCR beta template counts normalized to usable DNA, with usable DNA estimated by amplifying and sequencing housekeeping genes. Two-sided Kruskal-Wallis tests were used to compare TCR metrics between histologic stages. Drawn from immuneACCESS, this table holds only the in-frame rearrangements with V and J called that TCRdb kept. Clones are partly lost; checked studies trace under half to an unresolved V gene and leave the rest unexplained. The DNA gave D and trimming, while V, J and clone size come from that table. For this sample the table gives approximately 5,000 clones, of which 80% to 90% were detected only once. The ten largest clones represent about 2.5% of the sample.

Patients underwent resection in Japan or China between about 2014 and 2017. Two lung cancer pathologists independently reviewed H&E slides to confirm the histologic diagnosis of every case. Premalignant or tumor cells were enriched for nucleic acid extraction by macro-dissection performed after pathologic assessment. FFPE tissue was used for DNA isolation with the AllPrep DNA/RNA FFPE Kit. The receptor comes from a person aged 65 to 85 with lung adenocarcinoma. This chain is built from TRBV18 and TRBJ2-2, with the D gene too uncertain to name. Sequenced input: FFPE atypical adenomatous hyperplasia tissue from the lung. According to the study, the label for this sample's cell subset or site signals: atypical adenomatous hyperplasia (AAH), lung preneoplasia. The DNA sequence is given as TGTGCCAGCTCACGGGCATCCACCGGGGAGCTGTTTTTT. This translates into CASSRASTGELFF.